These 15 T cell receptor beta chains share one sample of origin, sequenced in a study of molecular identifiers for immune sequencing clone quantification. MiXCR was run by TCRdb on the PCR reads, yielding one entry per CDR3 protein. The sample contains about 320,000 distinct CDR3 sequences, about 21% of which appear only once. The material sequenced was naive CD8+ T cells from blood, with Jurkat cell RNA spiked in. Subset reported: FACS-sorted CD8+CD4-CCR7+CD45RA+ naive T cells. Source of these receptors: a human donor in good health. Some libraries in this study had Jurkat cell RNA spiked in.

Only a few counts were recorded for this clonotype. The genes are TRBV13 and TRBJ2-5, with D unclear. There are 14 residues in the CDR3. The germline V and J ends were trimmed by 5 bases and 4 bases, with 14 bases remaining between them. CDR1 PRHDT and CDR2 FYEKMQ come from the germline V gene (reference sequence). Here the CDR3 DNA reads TGTGCCAGCAGCCCAATCGGAGCGTCAGAGACCCAGTACTTC. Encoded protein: CASSPIGASETQYF.

The CDR3: CASSVAGANVLTF. CDR3 in DNA: TGTGCCAGTAGTGTTGCTGGGGCCAACGTCCTGACTTTC. The chain recombines TRBV19 with TRBJ2-6, with no clear D. V lost 5 bases and J lost 2, with 4 bases in between. The CDR3 consists of 13 residues. Germline V CDR1 and CDR2: LNHDA, SQIVND (reference sequence). Combining the CDR3 with reference TRBV19 and TRBJ2-6 gives the whole variable domain DGGITQSPKYLFRKEGQNVTLSCEQNLNHDAMYWYRQDPGQGLRLIYYSQIVNDFQKGDIAEGYSVSREKKESFPLTVTSAQKNPTAFYLCASSVAGANVLTFGAGSRLTVL.

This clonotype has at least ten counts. CDR3 in DNA: TGCAGCGTTGAGGGTCCTGGGCCACAAGAGACCCAGTACTTC. Residues: CSVEGPGPQETQYF. The chain links TRBV29-1 to TRBJ2-5; no clear D. Germline V gene data show CDR1 as SQVTM and CDR2 as ANQGSEA. Trimming cost V 3 bases and J 2 bases, with 13 bases left between them. CDR3 length: 14 amino acids.

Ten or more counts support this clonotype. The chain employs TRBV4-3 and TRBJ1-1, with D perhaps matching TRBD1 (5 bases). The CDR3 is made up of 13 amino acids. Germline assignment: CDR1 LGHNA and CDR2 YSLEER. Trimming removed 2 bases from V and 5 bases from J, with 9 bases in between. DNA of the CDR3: TGCGCCAGCAGCCAAACGCGACAGACTGAAGCTTTCTTT. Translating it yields CASSQTRQTEAFF.

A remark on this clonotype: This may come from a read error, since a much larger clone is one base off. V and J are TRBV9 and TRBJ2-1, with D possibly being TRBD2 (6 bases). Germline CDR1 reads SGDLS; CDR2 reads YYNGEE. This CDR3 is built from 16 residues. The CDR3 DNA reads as TGTGCCAGCAGCGCTACCGGGACTCTCTCCCACAATGAGCAGTTCTTC. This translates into CASSATGTLSHNEQFF.

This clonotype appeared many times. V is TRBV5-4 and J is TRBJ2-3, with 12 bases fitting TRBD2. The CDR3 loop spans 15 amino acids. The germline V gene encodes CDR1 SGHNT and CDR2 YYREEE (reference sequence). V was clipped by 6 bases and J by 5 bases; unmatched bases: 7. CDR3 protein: CASISSGGAIDTQYF. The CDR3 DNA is TGTGCCAGCATTTCTAGCGGGGGGGCGATAGATACGCAGTATTTT.

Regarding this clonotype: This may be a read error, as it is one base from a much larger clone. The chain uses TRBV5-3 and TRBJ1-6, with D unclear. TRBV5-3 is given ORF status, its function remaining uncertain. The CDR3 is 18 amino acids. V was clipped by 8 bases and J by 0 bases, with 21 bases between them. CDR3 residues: CASSEYWTATSYNSPLHF. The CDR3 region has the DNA TGTGCCAGCAGCGAATACTGGACCGCGACCTCCTATAATTCACCCCTCCACTTT.

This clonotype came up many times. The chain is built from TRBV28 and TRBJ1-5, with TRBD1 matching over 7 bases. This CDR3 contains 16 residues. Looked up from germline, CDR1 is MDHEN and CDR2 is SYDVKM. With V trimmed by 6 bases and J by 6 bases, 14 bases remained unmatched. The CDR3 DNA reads TGTGCCAGCAGACCATCAGGGGGGGCGTTTGGTCAGCCCCAGCATTTT. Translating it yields CASRPSGGAFGQPQHF.

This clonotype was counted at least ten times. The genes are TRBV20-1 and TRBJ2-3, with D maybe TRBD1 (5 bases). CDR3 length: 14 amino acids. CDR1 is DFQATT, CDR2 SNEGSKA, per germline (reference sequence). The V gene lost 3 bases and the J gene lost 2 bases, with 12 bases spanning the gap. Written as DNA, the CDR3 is TGCAGTGCTAGTGACAGAGTTTTCACAGATACGCAGTATTTT. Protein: CSASDRVFTDTQYF.

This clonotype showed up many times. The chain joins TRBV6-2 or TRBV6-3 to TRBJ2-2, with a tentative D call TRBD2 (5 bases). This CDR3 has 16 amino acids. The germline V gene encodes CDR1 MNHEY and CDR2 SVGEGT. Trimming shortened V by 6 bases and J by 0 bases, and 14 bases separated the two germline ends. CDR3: CASSLGDYPNTGELFF. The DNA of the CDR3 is TGTGCCAGCAGCCTGGGTGACTACCCGAACACCGGGGAGCTGTTTTTT.

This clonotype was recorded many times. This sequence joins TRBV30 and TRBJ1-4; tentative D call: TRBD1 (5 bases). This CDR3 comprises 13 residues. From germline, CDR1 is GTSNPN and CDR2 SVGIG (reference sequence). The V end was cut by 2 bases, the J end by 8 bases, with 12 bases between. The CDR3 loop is CAWSPLGGEKLFF. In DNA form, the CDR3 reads TGTGCCTGGAGTCCCCTCGGGGGGGAAAAACTGTTTTTT.

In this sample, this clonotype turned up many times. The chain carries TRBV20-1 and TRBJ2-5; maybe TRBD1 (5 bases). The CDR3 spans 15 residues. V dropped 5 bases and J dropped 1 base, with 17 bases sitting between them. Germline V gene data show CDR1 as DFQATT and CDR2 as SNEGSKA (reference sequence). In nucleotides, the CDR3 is TGCAGTGCTTGGCCCAGCACAGGTTCCCAAGAGACCCAGTACTTC. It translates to CSAWPSTGSQETQYF.

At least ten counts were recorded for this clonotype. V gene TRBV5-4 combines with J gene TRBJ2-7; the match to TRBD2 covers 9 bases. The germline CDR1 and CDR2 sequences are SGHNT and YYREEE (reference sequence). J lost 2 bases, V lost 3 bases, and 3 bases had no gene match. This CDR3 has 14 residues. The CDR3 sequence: CASSSRTSAYEQYF. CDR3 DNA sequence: TGTGCCAGCAGCTCCAGGACTAGCGCCTACGAGCAGTACTTC.

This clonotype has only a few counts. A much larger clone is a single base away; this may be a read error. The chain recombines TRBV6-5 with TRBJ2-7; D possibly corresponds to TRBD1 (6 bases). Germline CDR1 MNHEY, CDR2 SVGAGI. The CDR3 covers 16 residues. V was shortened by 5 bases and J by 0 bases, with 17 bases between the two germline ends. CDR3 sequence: CASSGGRSTSSYEQYF. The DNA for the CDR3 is TGTGCCAGCAGTGGGGGCAGGAGTACTAGCTCCTACGAGCAGTACTTC.

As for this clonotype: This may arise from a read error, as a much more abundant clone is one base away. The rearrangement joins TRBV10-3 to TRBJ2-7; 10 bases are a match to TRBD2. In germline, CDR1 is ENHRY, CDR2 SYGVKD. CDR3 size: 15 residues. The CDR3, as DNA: TGTGCCGTCAGGACGACTAGCGGGCACTCCTACGAGCAGTACTTC. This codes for CAVRTTSGHSYEQYF.